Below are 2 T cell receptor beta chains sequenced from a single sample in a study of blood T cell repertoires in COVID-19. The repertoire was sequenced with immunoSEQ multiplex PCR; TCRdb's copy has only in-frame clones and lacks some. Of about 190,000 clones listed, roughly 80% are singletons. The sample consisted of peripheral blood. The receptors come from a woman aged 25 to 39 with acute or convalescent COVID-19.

CDR3: CASSLRDREVQFF. In DNA, the CDR3 is TGTGCCAGCAGTTTAAGGGACAGGGAGGTGCAGTTCTTC. The V gene is TRBV12-3 or TRBV12-4, the J gene TRBJ2-1, with TRBD1 matching over 9 bases. This CDR3 contains 13 residues. Trimming cost V 2 bases and J 12 bases; bases outside gene matches: 5.

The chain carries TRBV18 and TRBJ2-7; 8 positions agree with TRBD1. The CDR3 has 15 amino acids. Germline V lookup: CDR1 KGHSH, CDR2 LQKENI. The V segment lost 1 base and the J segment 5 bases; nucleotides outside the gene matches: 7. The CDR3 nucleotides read TGTGCCAGCTCACCACGGCAGGGGGCGAACCACGAGCAGTACTTC. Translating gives CASSPRQGANHEQYF.